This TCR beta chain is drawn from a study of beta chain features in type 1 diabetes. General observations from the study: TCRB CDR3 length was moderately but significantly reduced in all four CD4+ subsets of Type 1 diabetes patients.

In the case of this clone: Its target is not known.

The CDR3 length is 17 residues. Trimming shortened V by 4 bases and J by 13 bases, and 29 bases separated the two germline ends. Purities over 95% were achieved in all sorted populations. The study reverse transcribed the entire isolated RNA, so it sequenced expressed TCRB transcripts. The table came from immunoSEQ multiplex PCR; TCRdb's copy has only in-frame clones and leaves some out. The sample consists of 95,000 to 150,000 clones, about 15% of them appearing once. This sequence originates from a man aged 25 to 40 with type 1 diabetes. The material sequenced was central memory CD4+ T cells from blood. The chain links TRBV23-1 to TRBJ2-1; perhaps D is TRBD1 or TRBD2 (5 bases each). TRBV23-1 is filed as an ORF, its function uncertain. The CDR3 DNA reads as TGCGCCAGCAGTCGCCCCCATCGGGGACGGATGGGGACCGTTCAGTTCTTC. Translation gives CASSRPHRGRMGTVQFF.